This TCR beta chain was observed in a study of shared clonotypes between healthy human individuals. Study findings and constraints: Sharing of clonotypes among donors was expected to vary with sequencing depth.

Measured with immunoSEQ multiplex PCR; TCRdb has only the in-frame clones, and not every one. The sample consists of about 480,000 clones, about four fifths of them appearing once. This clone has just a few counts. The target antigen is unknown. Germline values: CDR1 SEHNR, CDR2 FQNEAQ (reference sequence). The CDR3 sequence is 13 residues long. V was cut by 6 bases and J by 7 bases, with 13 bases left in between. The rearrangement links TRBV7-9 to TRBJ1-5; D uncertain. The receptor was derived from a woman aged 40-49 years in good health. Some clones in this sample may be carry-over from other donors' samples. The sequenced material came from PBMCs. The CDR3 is CASSPIPGQPQHF. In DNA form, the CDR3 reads TGTGCCAGCAGTCCGATACCCGGACAGCCCCAGCATTTT. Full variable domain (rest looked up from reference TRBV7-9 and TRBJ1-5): DTGVSQNPRHKITKRGQNVTFRCDPISEHNRLYWYRQTLGQGPEFLTYFQNEAQLEKSRLLSDRFSAERPKGSFSTLEIQRTEQGDSAMYLCASSPIPGQPQHFGDGTRLSIL.